The rows below give T cell receptor beta chains drawn from one sample of a study of T cells expressing NK-cell markers. From its re-call of the 5' RACE reads, TCRdb lists each CDR3 protein once, without DNA. The sample table sets out 350,000 to 450,000 distinct CDR3 sequences. Sequenced material: blood T cells: a sorted CD56 or NKG2C T cell subset, CD4+ or CD8+ T cells, or bulk PBMC T cells (not recorded which). The source of these receptors is a man aged 18-69 years in good health. Each CDR3 is given with its conserved first and last residue.

>TRBV5-5|15|TRBJ1-5
CASSKEWVGNQPQHF
>TRBV5-1|15|TRBJ2-7
CASSWGRNERYEQYF
>TRBV7-2|17|TRBJ2-4
CASSPRDSRLAKNIQYF
>TRBV18|15|TRBJ1-2
CASSPSPRDDYGYTF
>TRBV21-1|15|TRBJ2-5
CASTLGADRQETQYF
>TRBV6-1|14|TRBJ2-2
CAGRDRATTGELFF
>TRBV19|12|TRBJ2-4
CASSRGPNIQYF
>TRBV7-2|17|TRBJ2-3
CASSNRLAGPRGDTQYF
>TRBV20-1|15|TRBJ1-4
CSASTFGSANEKLFF
>TRBV7-3|14|TRBJ2-1
CASSPRDTHNEQFF
>TRBV27|15|TRBJ1-2
CASRRLEGRRYGYTF
>TRBV6-4|14|TRBJ2-4
CASSEGGTGRHQYF
>TRBV5-1|16|TRBJ1-4
CASSLVGQATNEKLFF
>TRBV7-2|15|TRBJ2-5
CASSHSAGGPETQYF
>TRBV5-1|17|TRBJ1-4
CASSPTGNEVTNEKLFF
>TRBV29-1|12|TRBJ1-4
CSVAKEGEKLFF
>TRBV10-3|16|TRBJ2-5
CAISGMRGGREETQYF
>TRBV6-5|11|TRBJ2-3
CASNWLDTQYF
>TRBV6-1|18|TRBJ2-5
CASSELGLAVIAWETQYF
>TRBV12-5|11|TRBJ2-5
CASGLGETQYF
>TRBV5-6|15|TRBJ2-7
CASSITGTGGLEQYF
>TRBV12-3/TRBV12-4|14|TRBJ2-3
CASRSPGPTDTQYF
>TRBV3-1|16|TRBJ2-5
CASSHVRRSITETQYF
>TRBV7-2|13|TRBJ2-1
CASSRTWRNEQFF
>TRBV7-8|15|TRBJ2-3
CASSSRDGSRDTQYF
>TRBV5-1|16|TRBJ2-2
CASRRRGGPNTGELFF
>TRBV13|14|TRBJ2-7
CASTSWDRGYEQYF
>TRBV5-1|15|TRBJ2-1
CASSHTGGILNEQFF
>TRBV29-1|14|TRBJ1-2
CSVSGTKGFYGYTF
>TRBV28|15|TRBJ2-2
CASYSGTTYTGELFF
>TRBV11-2|17|TRBJ2-5
CASSLGPRTGGLETQYF